This passage covers 28 T cell receptor beta chains from one sample sequenced in a study of beta chain features in type 1 diabetes. What was sequenced were expressed TCRB transcripts, since all of the isolated RNA had been reverse transcribed. Some clones are missing from TCRdb's copy, which holds only in-frame ones; the method was immunoSEQ multiplex PCR. The table lists 300,000 or so clones, around 8% of them singletons. What was sequenced was central memory CD4+ T cells from blood. The receptors stem from a woman aged 18-30 years in good health.

This clone was picked up a small number of times. The junction differs from germline at one of its ends, possibly a read error. V is TRBV2 and J is TRBJ2-5; D is ambiguous. CDR1 SNHLY and CDR2 FYNNEI come from the germline V gene. The CDR3 loop spans 11 amino acids. The CDR3 loop reads CASSPQVASDF. DNA of the CDR3: TGTGCCAGCAGTCCGCAGGTCGCAAGCGACTTC. Full variable domain (rest looked up from reference TRBV2 and TRBJ2-5): EPEVTQTPSHQVTQMGQEVILRCVPISNHLYFYWYRQILGQKVEFLVSFYNNEISEKSEIFDDQFSVERPDGSNFTLKIRSTKLEDSAMYFCASSPQVASDFGPGTRLLVL.

The table lists this clone with a few counts. This rearrangement joins TRBV7-2 to TRBJ2-3; no clear D gene. Germline V gene data show CDR1 as SGHTA and CDR2 as FQGNSA. The CDR3 has 16 residues. Trimming took off 5 bases at V and 10 bases at J, with 25 bases between the two ends. As DNA, the CDR3 is TGTGCCAGCAGCCCCAACCCACAGCAGACACCTATACCGCAGTATTTT. Translation gives CASSPNPQQTPIPQYF.

CDR3 DNA: TGTGCCAGCAGTCAAACCCAAGAGACCCAGTACTTC. Its protein product is CASSQTQETQYF. The chain has TRBV28 and TRBJ2-5; D remains unclear. The CDR3 length is 12 residues. The V and J ends lost 5 bases and 1 base respectively, with 5 bases between them. CDR1 and CDR2 from the germline V gene are MDHEN and SYDVKM. The complete variable domain, with remaining parts taken from reference TRBV28 and TRBJ2-5, reads DVKVTQSSRYLVKRTGEKVFLECVQDMDHENMFWYRQDPGLGLRLIYFSYDVKMKEKGDIPEGYSVSREKKERFSLILESASTNQTSMYLCASSQTQETQYFGPGTRLLVL.

The table lists this clone with a few counts. V is TRBV10-3 and J is TRBJ2-1; no clear D. Trimming removed 2 bases from V and 6 bases from J, with 8 bases in between. CDR3 length: 13 residues. Looked up from germline, CDR1 is ENHRY and CDR2 is SYGVKD. The CDR3 nucleotides read TGTGCCATCAGTGAGACGGCAGTCAATGAGCAGTTCTTC. Its translation: CAISETAVNEQFF.

This clone appeared many times. Other DNA sequences from this sample encode an identical CDR3 as well. The CDR3 is CASSLSRNTEAFF. CDR3 in DNA: TGTGCCAGCAGCTTATCGAGGAACACTGAAGCTTTCTTT. V gene TRBV7-2 combines with J gene TRBJ1-1; unclear D gene. V lost 2 bases, J lost 1 base, and 5 bases lay in between. The germline V gene has CDR1 SGHTA and CDR2 FQGNSA. CDR3 size: 13 residues.

The V and J genes are TRBV19 and TRBJ1-5; TRBD1 might be the D (5 bases). CDR1 is LNHDA, CDR2 SQIVND, per germline (reference sequence). The CDR3 loop spans 14 amino acids. V was clipped by 8 bases and J by 7 bases, with 18 bases between them. The CDR3 DNA follows: TGTGCCAGTTGGGGTGGGGGGATAACACAGCCCCAGCATTTT. This translates into CASWGGGITQPQHF. Full variable domain (outside the CDR3, taken from reference TRBV19 and TRBJ1-5): DGGITQSPKYLFRKEGQNVTLSCEQNLNHDAMYWYRQDPGQGLRLIYYSQIVNDFQKGDIAEGYSVSREKKESFPLTVTSAQKNPTAFYLCASWGGGITQPQHFGDGTRLSIL.

The genes are TRBV4-2 and TRBJ1-1; D call uncertain. CDR3 length equals 15 residues. CDR1 and CDR2 from the germline V gene are LGHNA and YNFKEQ. The V end was cut by 1 base, the J end by 1 base, with 10 bases between. The DNA of the CDR3 is TGTGCCAGCAGCCAAGGACACTCCGAGAACACTGAAGCTTTCTTT. Translating gives CASSQGHSENTEAFF.

The J gene is TRBJ1-1, the V gene TRBV7-2; 7 bases line up with TRBD1. The CDR3 totals 13 residues. Per the germline V gene, CDR1 is SGHTA and CDR2 is FQGNSA. V shed 6 bases and J 5 bases; nucleotides not matched to a gene: 6. For the CDR3, the DNA is TGTGCCAGCAGATTGACAGGGAGGACTGAAGCTTTCTTT. Translated: CASRLTGRTEAFF.

Many counts were recorded for this clone. The chain uses TRBV5-8 and TRBJ2-2; tentative D call: TRBD2 (6 bases). The CDR3 extends over 17 amino acids. Trimming removed 6 bases at V and 1 base at J, with 19 bases between. Germline V gene lookup returns CDR1 SGHTS and CDR2 YDEGEE. The DNA of the CDR3 is TGTGCCAGCACCCCGATCTTTGGGAGGCAGAACACCGGGGAGCTGTTTTTT. This translates into CASTPIFGRQNTGELFF.

This clone was observed at least ten times. The V call is TRBV2, the J call TRBJ2-7; D perhaps matches TRBD2 (6 bases). In germline, CDR1 is SNHLY, CDR2 FYNNEI. This CDR3 has 13 amino acids. Trimming removed 8 bases from V and 3 bases from J, with 14 bases in between. The CDR3 loop is CASRAGSGYEQYF. Here the CDR3 DNA reads TGTGCCAGCCGAGCGGGCTCTGGCTACGAGCAGTACTTC.

J is TRBJ2-1 and V is TRBV11-2, with 10 positions matching TRBD2. CDR3 length: 17 residues. Per the germline V gene, CDR1 is SGHAT and CDR2 is FQNNGV. V shed 5 bases, J shed 0 bases, and the junction held 7 bases outside the gene matches. The CDR3 nucleotides read TGTGCCAGCAGCATATGGACTAGCGGATACTCCTACAATGAGCAGTTCTTC. Translation: CASSIWTSGYSYNEQFF.

The chain joins TRBV15 to TRBJ1-2; no definite D call. The CDR3 contains 17 residues. Germline CDR1 reads LNHNV; CDR2 reads YYDKDF (reference sequence). Trimming left V 1 base short and J 8 bases short, with 23 bases between. Here the CDR3 reads CATSRAGPSSGMRGYTF. The CDR3, as DNA: TGTGCCACCAGCAGAGCCGGGCCCTCTTCCGGCATGCGGGGCTACACCTTC.

DNA of the CDR3: TGTGCCAGCAGCTACAACAGGGTTGGCGGGGAGCTGTTTTTT. Its protein is CASSYNRVGGELFF. The gene calls are TRBV28 and TRBJ2-2, with D perhaps matching TRBD1 (6 bases). The CDR3 extends over 14 amino acids. Trimming removed 6 bases at V and 7 bases at J, with 15 bases between. CDR1 and CDR2 from the germline V gene are MDHEN and SYDVKM.

This clone was found a few times. The CDR3 region has the DNA TGTGCCAGCAGCCCCTCTACACCTACGCAGTATTTT. Its translation is CASSPSTPTQYF. This chain connects TRBV11-2 to TRBJ2-3; D ambiguous. V was shortened by 5 bases and J by 8 bases, with 11 bases between the two germline ends. The CDR3 extends over 12 amino acids. Germline V gene lookup returns CDR1 SGHAT and CDR2 FQNNGV.

The chain couples TRBV5-4 to TRBJ2-1; 7 nucleotides align to TRBD1. CDR1 and CDR2 (germline): SGHNT, YYREEE (reference sequence). This CDR3 has 17 amino acids. The trim removed 0 bases at V and 3 bases at J, leaving 9 bases unmatched. The chain's CDR3 is CASSLGGQLDFYNEQFF. The CDR3 nucleotides are TGTGCCAGCAGCTTGGGGGGACAGCTCGATTTCTACAATGAGCAGTTCTTC. Looking up the rest from reference TRBV5-4 and TRBJ2-1 gives the full variable domain: ETGVTQSPTHLIKTRGQQVTLRCSSQSGHNTVSWYQQALGQGPQFIFQYYREEENGRGNFPPRFSGLQFPNYSSELNVNALELDDSALYLCASSLGGQLDFYNEQFFGPGTRLTVL.

The chain is built from TRBV28 and TRBJ1-4, with D unclear. Deletions cut 3 bases from V and 7 bases from J, with 9 bases between. This CDR3 has 13 residues. The germline gives CDR1 MDHEN, CDR2 SYDVKM. The CDR3 region has the DNA TGTGCCAGCAGTTTTCGGGAAATTGAAAAACTGTTTTTT. As protein: CASSFREIEKLFF.

This clone was detected a few times. V is TRBV18 and J is TRBJ2-1, with TRBD1 matching over 8 bases. Looked up from germline, CDR1 is KGHSH and CDR2 is LQKENI. The CDR3 totals 17 residues. V was pared by 3 bases and J by 4 bases, with 11 bases of the junction left unmatched. For the CDR3, the DNA is TGTGCCAGCTCACCGGGTCTTCCAGGGGGCCGTTACAATGAGCAGTTCTTC. Protein: CASSPGLPGGRYNEQFF.

The chain combines TRBV11-2 with TRBJ2-2; D is unclear. CDR1 is SGHAT and CDR2 is FQNNGV in the germline V gene. Between the trimmed V and J ends, which lost 5 bases and 4 bases, there was a span of 17 bases. The CDR3 sequence is 16 residues long. CDR3 protein: CASSPGSRRFTGELFF. CDR3 DNA: TGTGCCAGCAGCCCCGGTTCCCGCAGGTTCACCGGGGAGCTGTTTTTT.

The CDR3 loop reads CASSPDYYGYTF. The CDR3 DNA reads TGTGCCAGCAGTCCCGATTACTATGGCTACACCTTC. The V call is TRBV6-1, the J call TRBJ1-2; D not certain. The CDR3 covers 12 residues. Trimming shortened V by 5 bases and J by 3 bases, and 7 bases separated the two germline ends. Germline V gene sequence: CDR1 MNHNS, CDR2 SASEGT.

Only a few counts were recorded for this clone. The genes are TRBV7-2 and TRBJ2-6; D uncertain. The CDR3 spans 16 residues. The V gene's germline CDR1 is SGHTA and CDR2 FQGNSA. The germline V and J ends were trimmed by 1 base and 2 bases, with 9 bases remaining between them. CDR3 bases: TGTGCCAGCAGCTTAGTAGGGCAGGCTGGGGCCAACGTCCTGACTTTC. Amino acids: CASSLVGQAGANVLTF.

This chain connects TRBV7-8 to TRBJ2-5; TRBD1 matches at 9 bases. CDR1 is SGHVS, CDR2 FQNEAQ, per germline. V lost 7 bases and J lost 4; bases outside the gene matches: 7. CDR3 length: 14 amino acids. The CDR3 loop is CASTHRGRLETQYF. CDR3 nucleotides: TGTGCCAGCACCCACAGGGGGCGGTTAGAGACCCAGTACTTC.

This clone was detected a few times. J is TRBJ1-6 and V is TRBV2, with D unresolved. This CDR3 region has 15 residues. Germline CDR1 and CDR2: SNHLY and FYNNEI. V shed 4 bases and J shed 9 bases, with 16 bases lying between them. The CDR3 DNA reads as TGTGCCAGCAGTGGCCGCGGGGAGGCAAGTTCACCCCTCCACTTT. It codes for CASSGRGEASSPLHF.

There are a few counts of this clone. J is TRBJ2-3 and V is TRBV7-2; no definite D call. The CDR3 contains 14 residues. The germline gives CDR1 SGHTA, CDR2 FQGNSA. The V end lost 2 bases, the J end lost 6 bases, and 12 bases lay between the germline ends. The CDR3 sequence: CASSLMTWRDTQYF. Here the CDR3 DNA reads TGTGCCAGCAGCTTAATGACCTGGCGGGATACGCAGTATTTT.

The sample holds a few counts of this clone. The chain is built from TRBV7-2 and TRBJ2-2; TRBD2 might be the D (6 bases). V was cut by 5 bases and J by 3 bases, with 16 bases left in between. The V gene's germline CDR1 is SGHTA and CDR2 FQGNSA. CDR3 length: 16 amino acids. CDR3 bases: TGTGCCAGCAGCGCCCGTTTTAGCGGAGACACCGGGGAGCTGTTTTTT. It translates to CASSARFSGDTGELFF.

The genes are TRBV5-8 and TRBJ1-2, with a weak D call TRBD1 (5 bases). Per germline, CDR1 SGHTS and CDR2 YDEGEE. This CDR3 region has 16 residues. Trimming removed 4 bases at V and 0 bases at J, with 16 bases between. CDR3 DNA: TGTGCCAGCAGCCGCTACCGGGACTTTCCTAACTATGGCTACACCTTC. Translating gives CASSRYRDFPNYGYTF.

This clone was observed a handful of times. The chain links TRBV29-1 to TRBJ1-4, with 8 bases identical to TRBD1. CDR1 and CDR2 from the germline V gene are SQVTM and ANQGSEA. V shed 4 bases and J 0 bases; nucleotides not matched to a gene: 7. The CDR3 totals 16 residues. DNA of the CDR3: TGCAGCGTTGTAGTGCAGGGGGCCACAACTAATGAAAAACTGTTTTTT. Translating it yields CSVVVQGATTNEKLFF.

This clone was found a few times. In nucleotides, the CDR3 is TGTGCCAGCAGCTTGGAGCTAGCGGGCGGGTTCAACATTCAGTACTTC. This gives the protein CASSLELAGGFNIQYF. The J gene is TRBJ2-4, the V gene TRBV7-2, with 8 bases aligning to TRBD2. V trimming: 3 bases; J trimming: 7 bases; junction bases outside the gene matches: 11. Germline V lookup: CDR1 SGHTA, CDR2 FQGNSA. The CDR3 covers 16 residues.

The chain couples TRBV10-3 to TRBJ1-2; D gene uncertain. The germline CDR1 and CDR2 sequences are ENHRY and SYGVKD. The germline V and J ends were trimmed by 2 bases and 3 bases, with 10 bases remaining between them. CDR3 length equals 14 residues. The CDR3 region has the DNA TGTGCCATCAGTGAGGCGGTGAACTACTATGGCTACACCTTC. The encoded protein is CAISEAVNYYGYTF.